These 31 T cell receptor beta chains share one sample of origin, sequenced in a study of blood T cell repertoires in COVID-19. Clones were sequenced by immunoSEQ multiplex PCR, and TCRdb holds only the in-frame ones, with some missing. Of 4,500 to 5,000 clones detected, about four fifths appear once; the ten largest clones hold around 15%. Sequenced input: peripheral blood. These receptors all come from an older man with active COVID-19.

V usage is TRBV28 and J usage is TRBJ1-5; 7 nucleotides match TRBD1. This CDR3 is built from 16 residues. Germline V CDR1 and CDR2: MDHEN, SYDVKM. Trimming removed 11 bases from V and 0 bases from J; junction bases left unmatched: 13. The CDR3 DNA sequence: TGTGCCTCCTACGCCAGGGGGAGCTATAGCAATCAGCCCCAGCATTTT. This sequence encodes CASYARGSYSNQPQHF. Complete variable domain (other parts from reference TRBV28 and TRBJ1-5): DVKVTQSSRYLVKRTGEKVFLECVQDMDHENMFWYRQDPGLGLRLIYFSYDVKMKEKGDIPEGYSVSREKKERFSLILESASTNQTSMYLCASYARGSYSNQPQHFGDGTRLSIL.

The chain links TRBV5-1 to TRBJ2-2, with D unclear. CDR3 length: 15 residues. With 4 bases removed from V and 2 bases from J, the gap between germline ends came to 12 bases. The V gene's germline CDR1 is SGHRS and CDR2 YFSETQ. The CDR3 protein is CASSVSAANTGELFF. The CDR3 coding sequence is TGCGCCAGCAGCGTGTCGGCGGCTAACACCGGGGAGCTGTTTTTT.

This clone has just one count. The rearrangement uses TRBV5-6 and TRBJ2-3, with TRBD2 identical over 7 bases. Unmatched junction bases numbered 4, after V lost 0 bases and J lost 3 bases. The germline gives CDR1 SGHDT, CDR2 YYEEEE. The CDR3 extends over 15 amino acids. The CDR3 nucleotides read TGTGCCAGCAGCTTGGGCGCGGGGGATACAGATACGCAGTATTTT. It translates to CASSLGAGDTDTQYF.

In this sample, this clone turned up a few times. V gene TRBV6-5 combines with J gene TRBJ1-5; D not resolved. V lost 5 bases to trimming and J lost 0 bases, with 11 bases between them. Germline V gives CDR1 MNHEY, CDR2 SVGAGI. CDR3 length: 15 residues. The CDR3 loop reads CASSPQAGSNQPQHF. The CDR3 DNA is TGTGCCAGCAGTCCCCAGGCGGGTAGCAATCAGCCCCAGCATTTT.

The chain links TRBV4-3 to TRBJ1-1; D ambiguous. Looked up from germline, CDR1 is LGHNA and CDR2 is YSLEER. The CDR3 is 17 amino acids. V lost 1 base, J lost 4 bases, and 19 bases lay in between. The DNA of the CDR3 is TGCGCCAGCAGCCAAGTAATCGGCCATTTCTCGGGCACTGAAGCTTTCTTT. Residues: CASSQVIGHFSGTEAFF.

The chain couples TRBV5-1 to TRBJ2-1; 11 bases align to TRBD2. J lost 8 bases, V lost 4 bases, and 5 bases had no gene match. CDR3 length equals 14 residues. Germline assignment: CDR1 SGHRS and CDR2 YFSETQ. The CDR3 here is CASSEVAGGYEQFF. The CDR3, as DNA: TGCGCCAGCAGCGAAGTAGCGGGGGGGTATGAGCAGTTCTTC. The full variable domain, rest sourced from reference TRBV5-1 and TRBJ2-1, is KAGVTQTPRYLIKTRGQQVTLSCSPISGHRSVSWYQQTPGQGLQFLFEYFSETQRNKGNFPGRFSGRQFSNSRSEMNVSTLELGDSALYLCASSEVAGGYEQFFGPGTRLTVL.

V gene TRBV28 combines with J gene TRBJ1-3; the D is unclear. From germline, CDR1 is MDHEN and CDR2 SYDVKM. V gave up 2 bases and J gave up 3 bases, with 5 bases separating them. This CDR3 is 13 amino acids long. CDR3 residues: CASSLEFGNTIYF. CDR3 bases: TGTGCCAGCAGTTTAGAGTTTGGAAACACCATATATTTT.

The chain is built from TRBV15 and TRBJ2-1, with TRBD1 matching 10 bases. Germline CDR1 and CDR2: LNHNV and YYDKDF (reference sequence). This CDR3 has 16 residues. V gave up 2 bases and J gave up 8 bases; unmatched junction bases: 9. CDR3 in DNA: TGTGCCACCAGCAGAAAGTCCGGGACAGGGGTCGATGAGCAGTTCTTC. Translation: CATSRKSGTGVDEQFF.

The chain carries TRBV28 and TRBJ2-7; TRBD1 matches at 7 bases. CDR1 is MDHEN and CDR2 is SYDVKM in the germline V gene. The CDR3 is 13 amino acids. Trimming took 6 bases from V and 5 from J; bases not matched to a gene: 7. The CDR3: CASRETGIDEQYF. The CDR3 nucleotides read TGTGCCAGCAGGGAGACAGGGATCGACGAGCAGTACTTC.

J is TRBJ1-2 and V is TRBV27; 9 nucleotides agree with TRBD1. CDR3 length: 15 amino acids. CDR1 is MNHEY and CDR2 is SMNVEV in the germline V gene (reference sequence). V was clipped by 6 bases and J by 4 bases; unmatched bases: 9. The CDR3 is CASSPWQQGAYGYTF. CDR3 nucleotide sequence: TGTGCCAGCAGCCCCTGGCAACAGGGGGCCTATGGCTACACCTTC.

The J gene is TRBJ2-1, the V gene TRBV4-1; tentative D call: TRBD2 (6 bases). V lost 3 bases to trimming and J lost 9 bases, with 12 bases between them. This CDR3 is 13 amino acids long. Germline V gene data show CDR1 as MGHRA and CDR2 as YSYEKL. The CDR3 region has the DNA TGCGCCAGCAGCCAGATCAGGCGGGGTGAGCAGTTCTTC. The encoded protein is CASSQIRRGEQFF.

V usage is TRBV21-1 and J usage is TRBJ1-6. TRBV21-1 is listed as a pseudogene. CDR3 length equals 15 residues. The chain's CDR3 is CASSGGSRLNSPLHF. CDR3 coding DNA: TGTGCCAGCAGCGGCGGGAGTCGGCTTAATTCACCCCTCCACTTT.

The chain carries TRBV24-1 and TRBJ2-5; 9 nucleotides align to TRBD1. The CDR3 is 17 residues long. CDR1 is KGHDR and CDR2 is SFDVKD in the germline V gene. The junction had 10 bases not matched to a gene; V was cut back by 4 bases and J by 2 bases. The CDR3 sequence: CATSDVGQGMSQETQYF. CDR3 bases: TGTGCCACCAGTGACGTGGGACAGGGTATGTCACAAGAGACCCAGTACTTC.

This clone was picked up one time. V gene TRBV19 combines with J gene TRBJ2-1; a weak D match, TRBD1 (5 bases). The CDR3 runs to 17 residues. Trimming took 3 bases from V and 6 from J, leaving 21 bases between them. Germline loops: CDR1 LNHDA, CDR2 SQIVND (reference sequence). The CDR3 region has the DNA TGTGCCAGTAGTATTCGAGCCTTCGGGCGACAGCCCAATGAGCAGTTCTTC. Protein sequence: CASSIRAFGRQPNEQFF.

J is TRBJ1-2 and V is TRBV7-6, with 8 bases lining up with TRBD1. J was trimmed by 4 bases and V by 5 bases; bases with no gene match: 3. The germline V gene encodes CDR1 SGHVS and CDR2 FNYEAQ. The length of the CDR3 is 13 residues. The CDR3: CASSSRGLYGYTF. CDR3 bases: TGTGCCAGCAGCAGCAGGGGGCTCTATGGCTACACCTTC.

The chain uses TRBV24-1 and TRBJ2-7, with 7 bases fitting TRBD1. This CDR3 is 12 amino acids long. J gave up 6 bases and V 12 bases, and 10 bases lay outside the gene matches. Germline CDR1 and CDR2: KGHDR and SFDVKD. The DNA for the CDR3 is TGTGCCGTCGGGACAGTCGATATCGAGCAGTACTTC. This gives the protein CAVGTVDIEQYF.

Written as DNA, the CDR3 is TGTGCCAGCAGCGTAGGACCTCTAGCGGGGGCGGAGACCCAGTACTTC. Translation: CASSVGPLAGAETQYF. J is TRBJ2-5 and V is TRBV9; 10 bases fit TRBD2. Germline CDR1 is SGDLS and CDR2 is YYNGEE. The CDR3 is 16 amino acids. The J segment lost 5 bases and the V segment lost 0 bases, leaving 7 bases of the junction unmatched.

The chain uses TRBV19 and TRBJ2-3; perhaps TRBD1 as D (6 bases). V dropped 3 bases and J dropped 4 bases, with 14 bases sitting between them. CDR3 length equals 15 residues. Per germline, CDR1 LNHDA and CDR2 SQIVND (reference sequence). The CDR3 protein is CASSMGRRGADTQYF. The CDR3 DNA reads TGTGCCAGTAGTATGGGGCGCAGGGGTGCAGATACGCAGTATTTT.

The V and J genes are TRBV28 and TRBJ1-1; TRBD1 might be the D (5 bases). This CDR3 contains 14 residues. V lost 5 bases and J lost 3, with 13 bases in between. Looked up from germline, CDR1 is MDHEN and CDR2 is SYDVKM. Here the CDR3 reads CASSVTAEDTEAFF. In DNA form, the CDR3 reads TGTGCCAGCAGTGTGACAGCAGAGGACACTGAAGCTTTCTTT.

This chain connects TRBV11-2 to TRBJ1-1, with D perhaps matching TRBD1 (6 bases). Germline CDR1 SGHAT, CDR2 FQNNGV. This CDR3 comprises 13 residues. The germline V and J ends were trimmed by 3 bases and 6 bases, with 11 bases remaining between them. The CDR3 spells CASSLLQGAEAFF. Here the CDR3 DNA reads TGTGCCAGCAGCTTGTTACAGGGCGCTGAAGCTTTCTTT.

This clone was detected only once. J is TRBJ1-1 and V is TRBV5-4; weak D call: TRBD1 (6 bases). The germline CDR1 and CDR2 sequences are SGHNT and YYREEE (reference sequence). The CDR3 totals 14 residues. V gave up 3 bases and J gave up 4 bases, with 13 bases separating them. The CDR3 sequence: CASSWTQGSTEAFF. The CDR3 DNA sequence: TGTGCCAGCAGCTGGACCCAGGGGAGCACTGAAGCTTTCTTT.

This sequence joins TRBV7-2 and TRBJ2-3, with 11 bases identical to TRBD2. The ends lost 1 base at V and 2 bases at J; junction bases unmatched: 5. The CDR3 runs to 17 residues. Germline CDR1 reads SGHTA; CDR2 reads FQGNSA. DNA for the CDR3: TGTGCCAGCAGCTTAGGGGTAGCGGGGGGGTCCACAGATACGCAGTATTTT. It translates to CASSLGVAGGSTDTQYF.

This chain's CDR3 is CASRQNYEQYF. The CDR3 DNA sequence: TGTGCCAGTAGACAGAACTACGAGCAGTACTTC. V usage is TRBV6-6 and J usage is TRBJ2-7; possible D gene TRBD1, 5 bases. V lost 9 bases and J lost 3, with 9 bases in between. The CDR3 is 11 amino acids. From germline, CDR1 is MNHNY and CDR2 SVGAGI (reference sequence).

This chain connects TRBV7-3 to TRBJ1-6, with D possibly matching TRBD1 (5 bases). Trimming cost V 5 bases and J 11 bases, with 13 bases left between them. This CDR3 spans 13 amino acids. The germline CDR1 and CDR2 sequences are SGHTA and FQGTGA. The CDR3: CASSPNQGTPLHF. CDR3 coding DNA: TGTGCCAGCAGCCCAAACCAGGGAACACCCCTCCACTTT. Together with reference TRBV7-3 and TRBJ1-6, the CDR3 gives the full variable domain: GAGVSQTPSNKVTEKGKYVELRCDPISGHTALYWYRQSLGQGPEFLIYFQGTGAADDSGLPNDRFFAVRPEGSVSTLKIQRTERGDSAVYLCASSPNQGTPLHFGNGTRLTVT.

The chain is built from TRBV5-1 and TRBJ2-3; 7 nucleotides match TRBD1. J gave up 6 bases and V 0 bases, and 7 bases lay outside the gene matches. CDR1 is SGHRS and CDR2 is YFSETQ in the germline V gene. The CDR3 loop spans 15 amino acids. CDR3 amino acids: CASSLGGQYQDTQYF. The CDR3 DNA reads as TGCGCCAGCAGCTTGGGGGGACAGTACCAGGATACGCAGTATTTT. Full variable domain (missing parts from reference TRBV5-1 and TRBJ2-3): KAGVTQTPRYLIKTRGQQVTLSCSPISGHRSVSWYQQTPGQGLQFLFEYFSETQRNKGNFPGRFSGRQFSNSRSEMNVSTLELGDSALYLCASSLGGQYQDTQYFGPGTRLTVL.

The J gene is TRBJ1-4, the V gene TRBV10-3; D gene unclear. The germline V gene encodes CDR1 ENHRY and CDR2 SYGVKD. This CDR3 contains 14 residues. Trimming shortened V by 8 bases and J by 3 bases, and 13 bases separated the two germline ends. The CDR3 nucleotides read TGTGCCATCGGTAACGGGTTAGCTAATGAAAAACTGTTTTTT. Translation: CAIGNGLANEKLFF.

The rearrangement joins TRBV7-9 to TRBJ2-7; 9 nucleotides agree with TRBD1. This CDR3 comprises 15 residues. V dropped 5 bases and J dropped 6; count of bases not matched to a gene: 11. The germline V gene has CDR1 SEHNR and CDR2 FQNEAQ (reference sequence). CDR3 amino acids: CASSLSGQGSSEQYF. CDR3 DNA sequence: TGTGCCAGCAGCCTTTCGGGACAGGGCTCTTCCGAGCAGTACTTC.

This clone was seen only once. This chain links TRBV18 with TRBJ1-4; 10 bases line up with TRBD1. With V trimmed by 3 bases and J by 6 bases, 13 bases remained unmatched. The CDR3 sequence is 18 residues long. Looked up from germline, CDR1 is KGHSH and CDR2 is LQKENI. CDR3 residues: CASSPSLPGQGLDEKLFF. The CDR3 region has the DNA TGTGCCAGCTCACCGTCCCTTCCGGGACAGGGGCTGGATGAAAAACTGTTTTTT.

The J gene is TRBJ1-1, the V gene TRBV6-6; possible D gene TRBD1, 5 bases. Trimming removed 6 bases at V and 4 bases at J, with 12 bases between. There are 13 residues in the CDR3. Germline CDR1 reads MNHNY; CDR2 reads SVGAGI (reference sequence). This chain's CDR3 is CASSPPGGTEAFF. DNA of the CDR3: TGTGCCAGCAGCCCCCCCGGGGGCACTGAAGCTTTCTTT.

The chain carries TRBV30 and TRBJ1-1; D is ambiguous. The CDR3 length is 12 residues. V was clipped by 5 bases and J by 3 bases, with 10 bases between them. The V gene's germline CDR1 is GTSNPN and CDR2 SVGIG (reference sequence). The CDR3 sequence is CAWGSGDTEAFF. In nucleotides, the CDR3 is TGTGCCTGGGGAAGCGGGGACACTGAAGCTTTCTTT.

The V and J genes are TRBV27 and TRBJ2-7, with 8 bases fitting TRBD1. V was clipped by 2 bases and J by 1 base; unmatched bases: 4. Germline lookup yields CDR1 MNHEY and CDR2 SMNVEV (reference sequence). This CDR3 region has 15 residues. The CDR3 DNA is TGTGCCAGCAGTTTAGGACAGGGAAGATCCTACGAGCAGTACTTC. The encoded protein is CASSLGQGRSYEQYF.